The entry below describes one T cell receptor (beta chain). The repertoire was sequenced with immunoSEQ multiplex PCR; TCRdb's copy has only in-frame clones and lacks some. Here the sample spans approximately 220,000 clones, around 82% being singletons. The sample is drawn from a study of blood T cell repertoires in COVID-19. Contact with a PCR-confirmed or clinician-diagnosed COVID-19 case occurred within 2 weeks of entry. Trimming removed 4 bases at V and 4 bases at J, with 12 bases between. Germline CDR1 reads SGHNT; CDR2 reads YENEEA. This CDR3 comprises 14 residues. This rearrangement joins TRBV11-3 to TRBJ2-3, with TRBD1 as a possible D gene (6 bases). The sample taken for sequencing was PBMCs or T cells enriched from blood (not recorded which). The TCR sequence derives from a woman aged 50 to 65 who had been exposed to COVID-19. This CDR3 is CASSWGRGSDTQYF. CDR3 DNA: TGTGCCAGCAGCTGGGGCAGGGGTTCAGATACGCAGTATTTT.